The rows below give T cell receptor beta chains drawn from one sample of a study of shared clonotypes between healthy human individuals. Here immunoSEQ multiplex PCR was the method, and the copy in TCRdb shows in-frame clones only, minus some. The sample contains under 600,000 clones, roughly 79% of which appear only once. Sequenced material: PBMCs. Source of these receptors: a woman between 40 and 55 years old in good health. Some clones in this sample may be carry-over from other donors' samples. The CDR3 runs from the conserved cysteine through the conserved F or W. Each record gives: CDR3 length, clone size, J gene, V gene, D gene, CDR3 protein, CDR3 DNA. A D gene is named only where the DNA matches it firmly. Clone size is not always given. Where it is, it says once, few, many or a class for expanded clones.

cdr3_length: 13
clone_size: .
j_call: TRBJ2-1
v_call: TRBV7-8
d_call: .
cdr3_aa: CASSLGASNEQFF
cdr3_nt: TGTGCCAGCAGCTTAGGAGCGTCAAATGAGCAGTTCTTC

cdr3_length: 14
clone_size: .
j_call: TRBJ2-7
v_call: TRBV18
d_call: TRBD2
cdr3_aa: CASSGAGLAYEQYF
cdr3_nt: TGTGCCAGCTCAGGGGCGGGACTAGCTTACGAGCAGTACTTC

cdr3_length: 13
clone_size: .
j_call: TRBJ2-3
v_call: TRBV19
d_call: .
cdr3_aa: CASSIIGGDTQYF
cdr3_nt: TGTGCCAGTAGTATAATCGGGGGAGATACGCAGTATTTT

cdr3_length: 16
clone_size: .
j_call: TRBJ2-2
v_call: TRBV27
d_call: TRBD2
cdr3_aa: CASSSGRGRATGELFF
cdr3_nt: TGTGCCAGCAGTTCCGGACGGGGGAGGGCGACCGGGGAGCTGTTTTTT

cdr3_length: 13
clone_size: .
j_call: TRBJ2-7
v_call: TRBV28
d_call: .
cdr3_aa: CASSSGHSYEQYF
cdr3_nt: TGTGCCAGCAGCTCAGGACACTCCTACGAGCAGTACTTC

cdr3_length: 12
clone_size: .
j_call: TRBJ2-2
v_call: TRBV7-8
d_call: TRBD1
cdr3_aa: CASGTATGELFF
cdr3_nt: TGTGCCAGCGGGACAGCCACCGGGGAGCTGTTTTTT

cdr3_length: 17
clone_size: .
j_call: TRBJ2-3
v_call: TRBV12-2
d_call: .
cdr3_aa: CASRSHLACRFTDTQYF
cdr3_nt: TGTGCAAGTCGATCCCACCTTGCTTGCCGATTCACAGATACGCAGTATTTT

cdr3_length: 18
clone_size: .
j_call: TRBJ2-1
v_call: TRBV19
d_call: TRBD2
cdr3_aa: CASSITSGSPELNNEQFF
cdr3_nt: TGTGCCAGTAGTATCACTAGCGGGAGCCCCGAGTTAAACAATGAGCAGTTCTTC

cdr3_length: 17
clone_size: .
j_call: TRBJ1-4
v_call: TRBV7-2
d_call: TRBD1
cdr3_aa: CASSLASGGGQSEKLFF
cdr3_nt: TGTGCCAGCAGCTTAGCGAGCGGAGGGGGCCAGTCAGAAAAACTGTTTTTT

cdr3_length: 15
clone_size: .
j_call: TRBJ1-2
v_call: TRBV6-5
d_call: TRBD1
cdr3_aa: CASRDYRGLNYGYTF
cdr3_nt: TGTGCCAGCAGGGACTACAGGGGACTTAACTATGGCTACACCTTC

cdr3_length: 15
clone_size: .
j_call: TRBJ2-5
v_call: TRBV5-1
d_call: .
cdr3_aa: CASSLNSQGLETQYF
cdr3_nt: TGCGCCAGCAGCTTGAACTCCCAGGGCTTGGAGACCCAGTACTTC

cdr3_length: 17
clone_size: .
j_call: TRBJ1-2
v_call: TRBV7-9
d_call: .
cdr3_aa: CASSTYLLGVTNYGYTF
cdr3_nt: TGTGCCAGCAGCACTTACCTTTTAGGGGTAACTAACTATGGCTACACCTTC

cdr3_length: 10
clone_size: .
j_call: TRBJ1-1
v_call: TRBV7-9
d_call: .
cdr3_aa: CASTLTEAFF
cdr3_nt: TGTGCCAGCACCCTTACTGAAGCTTTCTTT

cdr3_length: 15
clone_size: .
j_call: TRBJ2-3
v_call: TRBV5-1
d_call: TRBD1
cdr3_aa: CASSPGQGFTDTQYF
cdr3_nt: TGCGCCAGCAGCCCCGGACAGGGGTTCACAGATACGCAGTATTTT

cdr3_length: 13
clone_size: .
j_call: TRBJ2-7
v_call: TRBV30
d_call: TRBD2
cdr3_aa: CAWRTSGTLQQYF
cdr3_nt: TGTGCCTGGCGGACTAGCGGGACCCTCCAGCAGTACTTC

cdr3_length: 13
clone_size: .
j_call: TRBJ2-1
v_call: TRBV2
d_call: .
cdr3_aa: CASSDTTSNEQFF
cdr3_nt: TGTGCCAGCAGTGATACCACTAGCAATGAGCAGTTCTTC

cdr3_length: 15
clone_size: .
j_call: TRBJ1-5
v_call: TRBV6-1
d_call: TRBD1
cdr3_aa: CASRDRVGSNQPQHF
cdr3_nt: TGTGCCAGCAGGGACAGGGTTGGGAGCAATCAGCCCCAGCATTTT

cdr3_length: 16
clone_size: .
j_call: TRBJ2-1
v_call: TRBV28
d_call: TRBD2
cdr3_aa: CASRMGGGRIMNEQFF
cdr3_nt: TGTGCCAGCAGAATGGGTGGCGGGAGGATCATGAATGAGCAGTTCTTC

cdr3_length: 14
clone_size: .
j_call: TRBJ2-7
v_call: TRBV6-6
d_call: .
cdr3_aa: CASSFEPSSYEQYF
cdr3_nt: TGTGCCAGCAGTTTTGAGCCCAGCTCCTACGAGCAGTACTTC

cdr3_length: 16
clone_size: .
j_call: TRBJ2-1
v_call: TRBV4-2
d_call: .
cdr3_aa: CASSQALGQGFDEQFF
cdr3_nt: TGTGCCAGCAGCCAAGCCCTCGGGCAGGGGTTCGATGAGCAGTTCTTC

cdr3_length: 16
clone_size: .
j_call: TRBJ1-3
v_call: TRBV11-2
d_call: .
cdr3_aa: CASSLGFWDSGNTIYF
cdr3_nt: TGTGCCAGCAGCTTAGGTTTTTGGGACTCTGGAAACACCATATATTTT

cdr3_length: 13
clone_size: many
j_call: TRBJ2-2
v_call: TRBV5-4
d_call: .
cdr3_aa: CASRQLNTGELFF
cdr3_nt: TGTGCCAGCAGACAGCTGAACACCGGGGAGCTGTTTTTT

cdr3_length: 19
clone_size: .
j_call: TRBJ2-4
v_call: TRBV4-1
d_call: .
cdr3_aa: CASSHPGQGWGVAKNIQYF
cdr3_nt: TGCGCCAGCAGCCATCCAGGACAAGGGTGGGGGGTAGCCAAAAACATTCAGTACTTC

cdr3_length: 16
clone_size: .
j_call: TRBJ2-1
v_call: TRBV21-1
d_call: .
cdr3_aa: CASSKWTGGNPREQFF
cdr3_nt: TGTGCCAGCAGCAAGTGGACAGGGGGTAACCCCCGTGAGCAGTTCTTC

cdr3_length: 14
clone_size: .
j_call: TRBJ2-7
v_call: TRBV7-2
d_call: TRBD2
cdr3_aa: CASSGTSGTYEQYF
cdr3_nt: TGTGCCAGCAGCGGGACTAGCGGGACCTACGAGCAGTACTTC

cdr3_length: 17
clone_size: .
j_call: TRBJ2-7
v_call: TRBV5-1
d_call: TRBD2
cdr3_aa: CASSLSTSGYLPYEQYF
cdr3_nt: TGCGCCAGCAGCTTGTCTACTAGCGGGTACCTCCCCTACGAGCAGTACTTC

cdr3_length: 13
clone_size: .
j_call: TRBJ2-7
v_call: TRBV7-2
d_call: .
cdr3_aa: CASSLFVSGEQYF
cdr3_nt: TGTGCCAGCAGCTTATTTGTGTCGGGCGAGCAGTACTTC

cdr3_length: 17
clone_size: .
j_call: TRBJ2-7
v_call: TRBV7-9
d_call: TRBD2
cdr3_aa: CASSLTTSGRLSYEQYF
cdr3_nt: TGTGCCAGCAGCTTAACGACTAGCGGGAGACTCTCCTACGAGCAGTACTTC

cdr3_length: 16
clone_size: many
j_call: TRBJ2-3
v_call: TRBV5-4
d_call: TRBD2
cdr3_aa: CASSSGLAGITDTQYF
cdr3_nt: TGTGCCAGCAGCTCGGGACTAGCGGGGATCACAGATACGCAGTATTTT

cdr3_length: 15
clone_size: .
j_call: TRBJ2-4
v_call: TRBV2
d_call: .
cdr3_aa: CASSDPGEAKNIQYF
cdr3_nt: TGTGCCAGCAGTGATCCAGGGGAGGCCAAAAACATTCAGTACTTC

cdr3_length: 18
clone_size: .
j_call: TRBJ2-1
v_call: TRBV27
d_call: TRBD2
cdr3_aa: CASSLKLAGGPFHNEQFF
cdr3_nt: TGTGCCAGCAGTCTAAAACTAGCGGGAGGGCCTTTTCACAATGAGCAGTTCTTC

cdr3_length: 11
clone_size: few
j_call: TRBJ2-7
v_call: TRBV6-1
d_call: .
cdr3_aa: CASSEYYEQYF
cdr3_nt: TGTGCCAGCAGTGAATACTACGAGCAGTACTTC

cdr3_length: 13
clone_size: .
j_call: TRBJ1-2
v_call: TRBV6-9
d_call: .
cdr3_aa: CASSYSPNYGYTF
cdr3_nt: TGTGCCAGCAGTTATTCACCCAACTATGGCTACACCTTC

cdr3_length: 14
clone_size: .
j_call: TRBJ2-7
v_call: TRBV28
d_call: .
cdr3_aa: CASSLPDRAYEQYF
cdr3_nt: TGTGCCAGCAGTTTGCCGGACAGAGCCTACGAGCAGTACTTC

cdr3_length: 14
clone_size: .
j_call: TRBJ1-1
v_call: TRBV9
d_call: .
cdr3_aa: CASSVLDVGTEAFF
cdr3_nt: TGTGCCAGCAGCGTACTAGATGTGGGCACTGAAGCTTTCTTT

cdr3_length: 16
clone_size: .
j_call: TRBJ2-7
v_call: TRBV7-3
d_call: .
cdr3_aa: CASSLTGSSSSYEQYF
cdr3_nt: TGTGCCAGCAGCTTAACGGGCTCCTCTAGCTCCTACGAGCAGTACTTC

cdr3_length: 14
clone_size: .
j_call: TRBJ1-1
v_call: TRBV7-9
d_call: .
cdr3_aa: CASSLGAGNTEAFF
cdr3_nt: TGTGCCAGCAGCTTAGGTGCGGGGAACACTGAAGCTTTCTTT

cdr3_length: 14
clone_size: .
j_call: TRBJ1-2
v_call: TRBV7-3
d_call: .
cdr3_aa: CASSFQGQMGGYTF
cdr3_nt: TGTGCCAGCAGCTTTCAGGGCCAAATGGGGGGCTACACCTTC

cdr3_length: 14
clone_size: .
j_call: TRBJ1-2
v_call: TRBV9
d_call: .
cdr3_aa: CASSVGGNSYGYTF
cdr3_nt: TGTGCCAGCAGCGTAGGAGGTAATAGCTATGGCTACACCTTC

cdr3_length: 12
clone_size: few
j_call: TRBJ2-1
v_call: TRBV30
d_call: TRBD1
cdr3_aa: CACPGIGTVPFF
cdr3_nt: TGTGCCTGTCCGGGGATCGGGACAGTCCCGTTCTTC

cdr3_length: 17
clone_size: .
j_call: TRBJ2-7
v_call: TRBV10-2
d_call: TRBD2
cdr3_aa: CASRRLAGGTLSYEQYF
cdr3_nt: TGCGCCAGCAGGAGACTAGCGGGAGGGACGCTATCCTACGAGCAGTACTTC

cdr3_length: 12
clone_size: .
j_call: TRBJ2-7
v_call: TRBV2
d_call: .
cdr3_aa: CASGFVLLEQYF
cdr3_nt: TGTGCCAGCGGGTTCGTTTTGTTGGAGCAGTACTTC

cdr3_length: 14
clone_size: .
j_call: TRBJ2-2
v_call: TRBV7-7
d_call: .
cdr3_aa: CASSLAVNTGELFF
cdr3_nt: TGTGCCAGCAGCTTAGCAGTGAACACCGGGGAGCTGTTTTTT

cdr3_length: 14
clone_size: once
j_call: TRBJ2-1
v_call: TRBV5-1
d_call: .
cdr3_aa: CASSLVLAGGEQFF
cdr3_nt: TGCGCCAGCAGCTTGGTCCTAGCCGGTGGAGAGCAGTTCTTC

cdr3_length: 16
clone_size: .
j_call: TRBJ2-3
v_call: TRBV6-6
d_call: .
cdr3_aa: CASSYVSDLSTDTQYF
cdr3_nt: TGTGCCAGCAGTTACGTTTCGGACCTTAGCACAGATACGCAGTATTTT

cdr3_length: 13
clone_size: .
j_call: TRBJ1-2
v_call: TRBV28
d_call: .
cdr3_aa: CASSPSYGRGYTF
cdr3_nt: TGTGCCAGCAGTCCAAGCTATGGTCGCGGCTACACCTTC

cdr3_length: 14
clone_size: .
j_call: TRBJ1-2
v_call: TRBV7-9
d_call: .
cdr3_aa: CASSLVGSYYGYTF
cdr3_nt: TGTGCCAGCAGCTTAGTAGGCTCCTACTATGGCTACACCTTC

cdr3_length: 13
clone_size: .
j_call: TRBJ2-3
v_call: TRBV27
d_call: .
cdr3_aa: CASKRGRGDTQYF
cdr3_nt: TGTGCCAGCAAAAGGGGCCGGGGGGATACGCAGTATTTT

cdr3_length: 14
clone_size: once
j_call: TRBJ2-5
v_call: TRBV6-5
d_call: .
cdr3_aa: CASSYSFSSETQYF
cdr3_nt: TGTGCCAGCAGTTACTCGTTCAGTTCAGAGACCCAGTACTTC